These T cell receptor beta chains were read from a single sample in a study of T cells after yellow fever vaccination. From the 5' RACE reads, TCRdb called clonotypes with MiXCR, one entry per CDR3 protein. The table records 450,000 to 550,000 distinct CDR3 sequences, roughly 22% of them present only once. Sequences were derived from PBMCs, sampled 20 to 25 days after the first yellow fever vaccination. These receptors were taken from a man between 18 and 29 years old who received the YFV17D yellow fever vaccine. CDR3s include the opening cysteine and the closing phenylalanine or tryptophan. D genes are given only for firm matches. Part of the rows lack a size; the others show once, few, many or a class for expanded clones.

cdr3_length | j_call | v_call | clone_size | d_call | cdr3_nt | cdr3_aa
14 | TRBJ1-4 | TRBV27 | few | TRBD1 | TGTGCCAGCAGGAGGACAGGGGTGAGGGGAAAACTGTTTTTT | CASRRTGVRGKLFF
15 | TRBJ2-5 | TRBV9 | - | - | TGTGCCAGCAGCTTGCGGGCCTTGGGTCGGGAGACCCAGTACTTC | CASSLRALGRETQYF
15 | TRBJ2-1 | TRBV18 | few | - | TGTGCCAGCTCACCATTGCAGGGTGGAGACAATGAGCAGTTCTTC | CASSPLQGGDNEQFF
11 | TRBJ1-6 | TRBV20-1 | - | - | TGCAGTGCTAGAGACCCGCGTGCCCTCCACTTT | CSARDPRALHF
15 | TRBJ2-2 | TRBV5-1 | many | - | TGCGCCAGCAGCCTACCCGGAGGGGGAACCGGGGAGCTGTTTTTT | CASSLPGGGTGELFF
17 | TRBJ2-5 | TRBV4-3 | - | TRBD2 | TGCGCCAGCAGCCAAGATTGGGAAGCGGGGGGGCCAGAGACCCAGTACTTC | CASSQDWEAGGPETQYF
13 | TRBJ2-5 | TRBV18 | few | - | TGTGCCAGCTCACCAGTGGAGGAAGAGACCCAGTACTTC | CASSPVEEETQYF
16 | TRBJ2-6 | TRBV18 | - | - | TGTGCCAGCTCACCAGGGGAAGACTCTGGGGCCAACGTCCTGACTTTC | CASSPGEDSGANVLTF
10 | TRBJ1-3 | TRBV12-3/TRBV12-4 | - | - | TGTGCCAGTCGTGGAAACACCATATATTTT | CASRGNTIYF
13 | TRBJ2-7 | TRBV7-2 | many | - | TGTGCCAGCAGCTTCGCTCGGACCTACGAGCAGTACTTC | CASSFARTYEQYF
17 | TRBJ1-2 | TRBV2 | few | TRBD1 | TGTGCCATTTCTTTGGTTGGACAGGGTTTTTCTTTGGATGGCTACACCTTC | CAISLVGQGFSLDGYTF
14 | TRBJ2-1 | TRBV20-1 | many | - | TGCAGTGCTCTCGGTGGGGTAAGCGTTTCTGAGCAGTTCTTC | CSALGGVSVSEQFF
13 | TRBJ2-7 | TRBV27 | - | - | TGTGCCAGCAGTTTGAGGCTATACTACGAGCAGTACTTC | CASSLRLYYEQYF
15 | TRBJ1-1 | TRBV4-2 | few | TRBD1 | TGTGCCAGCAGCCAAGCGGGACAGGGGGCCCCTGAAGCTTTCTTT | CASSQAGQGAPEAFF
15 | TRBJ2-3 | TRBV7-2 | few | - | TGTGCCAGCAGCTCACTCCCGGGGCCCACAGATACGCAGTATTTT | CASSSLPGPTDTQYF
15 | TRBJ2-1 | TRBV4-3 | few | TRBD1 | TGCGCCAGCAGCTTCGACAGGGCCCCAAGTAATGAGCAGTTCTTC | CASSFDRAPSNEQFF
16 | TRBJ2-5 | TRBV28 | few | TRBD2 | TGTGCCAGCAGTTTAATCCAGCGGGGGGCCCAAGAGACCCAGTACTTC | CASSLIQRGAQETQYF
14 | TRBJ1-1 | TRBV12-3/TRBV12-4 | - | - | TGTGCCAGCAGTCTAGGGGTGCGCGGCACTGAAGCTTTCTTT | CASSLGVRGTEAFF
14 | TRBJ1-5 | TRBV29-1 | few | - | TGCAGCGTTGCGTTCGGAGGGGGGAATCAGCCCCAGCATTTT | CSVAFGGGNQPQHF
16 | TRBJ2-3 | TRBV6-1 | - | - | TGTGCCAGCAGTGAAGCTTGGAGACAGGACAAGGATACGCAGTATTTT | CASSEAWRQDKDTQYF
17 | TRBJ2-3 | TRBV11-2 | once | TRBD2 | TGTGCCAGCAGCCGGCGAGAGGCGGGGGGGCAGACAGATACGCAGTATTTT | CASSRREAGGQTDTQYF
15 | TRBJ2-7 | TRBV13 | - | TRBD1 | TGTGCCAGCAGCCCCAGGGGGACAGCTTACTACGAGCAGTACTTC | CASSPRGTAYYEQYF
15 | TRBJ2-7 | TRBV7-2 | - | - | TGTGCCAGCAGCTTAGGTTTCGGGCAACCCTACGAGCAGTACTTC | CASSLGFGQPYEQYF
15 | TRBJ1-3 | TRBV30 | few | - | TGTGCCTGGAGTATCGGGGACTTCCTTGGAAACACCATATATTTT | CAWSIGDFLGNTIYF
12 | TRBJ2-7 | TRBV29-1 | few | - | TGCAGCGTTGTCGCTAGCTCCTACGAGCAGTACTTC | CSVVASSYEQYF
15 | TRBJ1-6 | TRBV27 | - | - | TGTGCCAGCAGGTCGGACGGCGCTAGTTTTTCACCCCTCCACTTT | CASRSDGASFSPLHF
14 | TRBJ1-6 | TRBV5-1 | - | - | TGCGCCAGCAGCTCCGGGGATCGGAATTCACCCCTCCACTTT | CASSSGDRNSPLHF
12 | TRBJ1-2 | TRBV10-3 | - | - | TGTGCCATCACTGCAGTACAGGGAGGCTACACCTTC | CAITAVQGGYTF
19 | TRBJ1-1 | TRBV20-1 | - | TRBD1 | TGCAGTGCTAGAGATACGGCAGGGGGTGCGTTGGTTATGAACACTGAAGCTTTCTTT | CSARDTAGGALVMNTEAFF
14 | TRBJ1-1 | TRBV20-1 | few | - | TGCAGTGCTAGATTCTCGACTGGGAACACTGAAGCTTTCTTT | CSARFSTGNTEAFF
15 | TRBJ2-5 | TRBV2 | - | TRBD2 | TGTGCCAGCCGCGAGGTGGGGGGGGGCCAAGAGACCCAGTACTTC | CASREVGGGQETQYF
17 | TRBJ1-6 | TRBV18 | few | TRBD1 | TGTGCCAGCTCACCTTTCGACAGGGGGTCGGATAATTCACCCCTCCACTTT | CASSPFDRGSDNSPLHF
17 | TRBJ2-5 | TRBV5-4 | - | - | TGTGCCAGCAGCCCCCCGGTAGGAGCAGTATACCAAGAGACCCAGTACTTC | CASSPPVGAVYQETQYF
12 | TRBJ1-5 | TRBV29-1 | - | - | TGCAGCGTTGCCCAGGGAGGCCAGCCCCAGCATTTT | CSVAQGGQPQHF
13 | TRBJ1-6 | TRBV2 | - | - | TGTGCCAGCAGTGTTAGCCCTAATTCACCCCTCCACTTT | CASSVSPNSPLHF
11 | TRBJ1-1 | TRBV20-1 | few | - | TGCAGTGCTATAACAACAGGAGAAGCTTTCTTT | CSAITTGEAFF
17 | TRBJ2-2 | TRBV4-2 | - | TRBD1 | TGTGCCAGCAGCCACCCCAGGAGGACAGGGAGCGGCGGGGAGCTGTTTTTT | CASSHPRRTGSGGELFF
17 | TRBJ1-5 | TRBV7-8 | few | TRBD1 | TGTGCCAGCAGCTTAGTAGGGGGGACAGTTAGCAATCAGCCCCAGCATTTT | CASSLVGGTVSNQPQHF
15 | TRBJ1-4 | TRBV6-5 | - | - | TGTGCCAGCAGTTACGCCGGAGGGACTAATGAAAAACTGTTTTTT | CASSYAGGTNEKLFF
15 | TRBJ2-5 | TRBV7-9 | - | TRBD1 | TGTGCCAGCAGCTTATTGACAGGGGTTGGGGAGACCCAGTACTTC | CASSLLTGVGETQYF
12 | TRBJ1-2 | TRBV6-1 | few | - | TGTGCCACCCCGGTTACCTATTATGGCTACACCTTC | CATPVTYYGYTF
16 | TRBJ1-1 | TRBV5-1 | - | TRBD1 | TGCGCCAGCGGGATGGGACAGGGGCCAGGGCGCACTGAAGCTTTCTTT | CASGMGQGPGRTEAFF
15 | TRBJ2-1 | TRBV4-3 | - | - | TGCGCCAGCAGCCAAGATCGCGGGGCCTACAATGAGCAGTTCTTC | CASSQDRGAYNEQFF
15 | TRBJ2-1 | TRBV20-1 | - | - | TGCAGTGCTACTTGGGCAGGGGGGCCCCGCAATGAGCAGTTCTTC | CSATWAGGPRNEQFF
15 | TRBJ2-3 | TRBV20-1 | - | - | TGCAGTGCTAGTTCGCGGGGCTGGGGAACAGATACGCAGTATTTT | CSASSRGWGTDTQYF
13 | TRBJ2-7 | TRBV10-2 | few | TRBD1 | TGCGCCAGCAGTGTGGGACAGCCTTCGGGGCAGTACTTC | CASSVGQPSGQYF
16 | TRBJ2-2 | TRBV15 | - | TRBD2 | TGTGCCACCAGCAGGCTAGCGGGGACGAACACCGGGGAGCTGTTTTTT | CATSRLAGTNTGELFF
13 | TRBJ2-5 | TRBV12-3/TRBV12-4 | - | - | TGTGCCAGCAGTCCCCCAGGGTGGGAGACCCAGTACTTC | CASSPPGWETQYF
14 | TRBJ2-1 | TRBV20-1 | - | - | TGCAGTGCTAAGGAGGCGATAAACTACAATGAGCAGTTCTTC | CSAKEAINYNEQFF
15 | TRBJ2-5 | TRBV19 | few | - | TGTGCCAGTAGCAAATATGGGGGGGCATCGGAGACCCAGTACTTC | CASSKYGGASETQYF
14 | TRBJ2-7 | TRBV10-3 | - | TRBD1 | TGTGCCATCGGACCGGGACAGGGCAACTACGAGCAGTACTTC | CAIGPGQGNYEQYF
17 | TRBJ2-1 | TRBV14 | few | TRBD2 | TGTGCCAGCAGCCAAGTGTCTAGCGGGGGGCCCTGGGGGGAGCAGTTCTTC | CASSQVSSGGPWGEQFF
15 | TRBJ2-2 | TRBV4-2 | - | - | TGTGCCAGCAGCCAAGAAACAGGGTCCACCGGGGAGCTGTTTTTT | CASSQETGSTGELFF
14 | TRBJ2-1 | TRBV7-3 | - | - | TGTGCCAGCAGCTTGGACTACTCCTACAATGAGCAGTTCTTC | CASSLDYSYNEQFF
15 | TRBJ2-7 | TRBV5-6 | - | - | TGTGCCAGCAGCTTGAGGGCAGCCCTGCGGAGCGAGCAGTACTTC | CASSLRAALRSEQYF
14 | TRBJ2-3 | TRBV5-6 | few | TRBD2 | TGTGCCAGCGGGTTAGCGGGGAGCACAGATACGCAGTATTTT | CASGLAGSTDTQYF
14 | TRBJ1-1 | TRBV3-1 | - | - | TGTGCCAGCAGCCCCATCCGGTGGGGTACTGAAGCTTTCTTT | CASSPIRWGTEAFF
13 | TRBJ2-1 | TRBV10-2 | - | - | TGCGCCAGCAGTGAGTCGGGGGGCAATGAGCAGTTCTTC | CASSESGGNEQFF